Listed below are T cell receptor beta chains from one sample, sequenced in a study of cytomegalovirus exposure and HLA in healthy donors. Profiled with immunoSEQ multiplex PCR; TCRdb holds only in-frame clones, not every one. The table has 75,000 to 80,000 clones, just over 70% seen once. The sequenced material came from PBMCs. Receptors originate from a man aged 55 to 70 in good health and CMV-seropositive. The CDR3 runs from the conserved cysteine through the conserved F or W. Fields, in order: V gene, CDR3 length, clone size, J gene, D gene, CDR3 protein, CDR3 DNA. The D gene is left open where the match is weak. The size field is filled for only some rows; it gives once, few, many or a size class.

>TRBV5-6|14|NA|TRBJ2-7|TRBD2
CASSFRGGSYEQYF
TGTGCCAGCAGCTTCCGGGGGGGCTCCTACGAGCAGTACTTC
>TRBV19|16|NA|TRBJ2-2|NA
CASSRSRAWNTGELFF
TGTGCCAGTAGTAGGAGCAGGGCTTGGAACACCGGGGAGCTGTTTTTT
>TRBV10-2|13|NA|TRBJ1-2|NA
CASSEMGLAGYTF
TGCGCCAGCAGTGAGATGGGTTTAGCTGGCTACACCTTC
>TRBV18|15|NA|TRBJ2-7|TRBD1
CASSPGQGSIYEQYF
TGTGCCAGCTCACCCGGACAGGGGTCTATCTACGAGCAGTACTTC
>TRBV29-1|8|NA|TRBJ1-1|NA
CSVGGKFF
TGCAGCGTGGGGGGAAAATTCTTT
>TRBV7-9|14|NA|TRBJ1-4|NA
CASHQGRPNEKLFF
TGTGCCAGCCACCAGGGGCGCCCCAATGAAAAACTGTTTTTT
>TRBV28|15|NA|TRBJ1-1|TRBD1
CASSTRDRGSTEAFF
TGTGCCAGCAGTACAAGAGACAGGGGTTCCACTGAAGCTTTCTTT
>TRBV13|14|NA|TRBJ2-1|TRBD1
CASSSPDRSHEQFF
TGTGCCAGCAGCTCCCCGGACAGGTCCCATGAGCAGTTCTTC
>TRBV5-6|18|once|TRBJ2-3|NA
CASSPPILKPSGTDTQYF
TGTGCCAGCAGCCCCCCGATTTTGAAGCCAAGTGGCACAGATACGCAGTATTTT
>TRBV28|14|NA|TRBJ2-1|NA
CASTPFSEINEQFF
TGTGCCAGCACCCCGTTTTCCGAGATCAATGAGCAGTTCTTC
>TRBV30|13|few|TRBJ2-1|NA
CAWSVGGGGEQFF
TGTGCCTGGAGTGTGGGGGGAGGGGGTGAGCAGTTCTTC
>TRBV5-1|15|NA|TRBJ2-5|NA
CASSLNLIARETQYF
TGCGCCAGCAGCTTAAACCTAATCGCTCGGGAGACCCAGTACTTC
>TRBV15|17|NA|TRBJ2-7|NA
CATSSKFEGGGSYEQYF
TGTGCCACCAGCAGCAAATTTGAGGGAGGCGGCTCCTACGAGCAGTACTTC
>TRBV5-1|14|NA|TRBJ1-1|NA
CASSRTGDRAEAFF
TGCGCCAGCAGCCGGACGGGGGATCGCGCTGAAGCTTTCTTT
>TRBV5-1|14|NA|TRBJ1-1|NA
CASSTQGRYTEAFF
TGCGCCAGCAGCACACAGGGTAGATACACTGAAGCTTTCTTT
>TRBV4-3|15|NA|TRBJ1-1|NA
CASSQGANLNTEAFF
TGCGCCAGCAGCCAAGGGGCCAACCTAAACACTGAAGCTTTCTTT
>TRBV29-1|13|NA|TRBJ1-4|NA
CSGYRETNEKLFF
TGCAGCGGTTACAGGGAGACTAATGAAAAACTGTTTTTT
>TRBV5-1|13|few|TRBJ1-2|TRBD1
CASSFEGQGPYTF
TGCGCCAGCAGCTTTGAAGGACAGGGCCCCTACACCTTC
>TRBV27|17|few|TRBJ2-1|NA
CASSSALRGGAMSEQFF
TGTGCCAGCAGTTCCGCTTTAAGGGGCGGGGCAATGAGTGAGCAGTTCTTC
>TRBV19|14|NA|TRBJ2-7|TRBD1
CASRQRQGSYEQYF
TGTGCCAGTAGACAAAGACAGGGTAGCTACGAGCAGTACTTC
>TRBV5-6|13|NA|TRBJ1-1|NA
CASSLANAVEAFF
TGTGCCAGCAGCTTGGCCAATGCAGTAGAAGCTTTCTTT
>TRBV18|14|NA|TRBJ1-3|TRBD1
CASSTQGAGNTIYF
TGTGCCAGCTCAACACAGGGGGCTGGAAACACCATATATTTT
>TRBV4-2|16|NA|TRBJ1-1|TRBD1
CASSHEGQGVNTEAFF
TGTGCCAGCAGCCACGAAGGGCAGGGGGTGAACACTGAAGCTTTCTTT
>TRBV10-1|15|NA|TRBJ2-1|NA
CASSESGSSYNEQFF
TGCGCCAGCAGTGAGTCAGGGAGCTCCTACAATGAGCAGTTCTTC
>TRBV30|16|NA|TRBJ1-6|NA
CAWSVPRGPYNSPLHF
TGTGCCTGGAGTGTCCCCAGGGGACCCTATAATTCACCCCTCCACTTT
>TRBV4-3|17|NA|TRBJ2-3|TRBD2
CASSQGGGGAYTDTQYF
TGCGCCAGCAGCCAAGGTGGCGGGGGGGCCTACACAGATACGCAGTATTTT
>TRBV19|13|NA|TRBJ1-5|NA
CASRQYSNQPQHF
TGTGCCAGTAGGCAGTATAGCAATCAGCCCCAGCATTTT
>TRBV30|13|NA|TRBJ1-2|NA
CAWRNRTNYGYTF
TGTGCCTGGAGAAACAGAACTAACTATGGCTACACCTTC
>TRBV5-1|15|NA|TRBJ2-7|TRBD2
CASKAWWGGSDEQYF
TGCGCCAGCAAAGCATGGTGGGGGGGTAGCGACGAGCAGTACTTC
>TRBV18|16|few|TRBJ2-7|TRBD2
CASSPEIAGVAYEQYF
TGTGCCAGCTCCCCAGAGATAGCGGGGGTCGCCTACGAGCAGTACTTC
>TRBV9|15|NA|TRBJ2-3|TRBD2
CASSVEGLVADTQYF
TGTGCCAGCAGCGTAGAGGGACTAGTAGCAGATACGCAGTATTTT
>TRBV6-1|14|NA|TRBJ2-2|NA
CASSEAGKTGELFF
TGTGCCAGCAGTGAAGCCGGGAAAACCGGGGAGCTGTTTTTT
>TRBV19|15|few|TRBJ2-7|TRBD1
CASSWGTGDSYEQYF
TGTGCCAGTAGTTGGGGGACAGGGGACTCCTACGAGCAGTACTTC
>TRBV6-5|15|once|TRBJ2-7|NA
CASSYSTSSPSEQYF
TGTGCCAGCAGTTACAGCACCTCATCCCCCTCCGAGCAGTACTTC
>TRBV20-1|11|NA|TRBJ2-7|NA
CSASFSYEQYF
TGCAGTGCTAGCTTTTCCTACGAGCAGTACTTC
>TRBV7-9|15|NA|TRBJ2-3|NA
CSSTRDSRRADTQYF
TGTTCCAGCACCCGGGACTCTAGGCGGGCAGATACGCAGTATTTT
>TRBV19|15|NA|TRBJ2-7|NA
CASRERGTFSYEQYF
TGTGCCAGTAGGGAGAGGGGGACATTCTCCTACGAGCAGTACTTC
>TRBV28|14|NA|TRBJ1-1|TRBD1
CASSSRDRGTEAFF
TGTGCCAGCAGTTCTCGGGACAGGGGTACTGAAGCTTTCTTT
>TRBV4-1|18|NA|TRBJ2-3|TRBD2
CASSQPTSGGTSTDTQYF
TGCGCCAGCAGCCAACCGACTAGCGGGGGGACTAGCACAGATACGCAGTATTTT
>TRBV30|13|few|TRBJ2-7|NA
CAWSAPPFRGQYF
TGTGCCTGGAGTGCACCACCCTTTAGAGGGCAGTACTTC